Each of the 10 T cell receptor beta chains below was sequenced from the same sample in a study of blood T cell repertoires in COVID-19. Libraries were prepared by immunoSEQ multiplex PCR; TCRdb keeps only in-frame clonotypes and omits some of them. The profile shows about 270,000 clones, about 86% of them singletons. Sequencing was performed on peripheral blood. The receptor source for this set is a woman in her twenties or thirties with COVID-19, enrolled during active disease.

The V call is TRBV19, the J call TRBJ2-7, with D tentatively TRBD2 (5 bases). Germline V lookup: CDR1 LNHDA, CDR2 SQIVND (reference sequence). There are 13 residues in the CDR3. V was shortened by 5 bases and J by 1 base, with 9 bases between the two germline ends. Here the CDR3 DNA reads TGTGCCAGTAGTTTGCGGGTTTCCTACGAGCAGTACTTC. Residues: CASSLRVSYEQYF.

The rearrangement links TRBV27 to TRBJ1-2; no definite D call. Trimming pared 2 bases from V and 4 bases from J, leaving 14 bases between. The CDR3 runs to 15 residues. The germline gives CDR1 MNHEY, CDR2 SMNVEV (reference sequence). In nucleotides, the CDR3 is TGTGCCAGCAGTTTACGGGTTCGGCCGGCCTATGGCTACACCTTC. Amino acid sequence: CASSLRVRPAYGYTF.

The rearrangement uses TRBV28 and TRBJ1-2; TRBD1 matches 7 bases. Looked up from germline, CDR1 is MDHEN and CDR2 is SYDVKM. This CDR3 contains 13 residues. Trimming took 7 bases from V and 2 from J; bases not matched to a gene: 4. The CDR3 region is CASKATGNYGYTF. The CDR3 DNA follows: TGTGCCAGCAAAGCGACAGGGAACTATGGCTACACCTTC.

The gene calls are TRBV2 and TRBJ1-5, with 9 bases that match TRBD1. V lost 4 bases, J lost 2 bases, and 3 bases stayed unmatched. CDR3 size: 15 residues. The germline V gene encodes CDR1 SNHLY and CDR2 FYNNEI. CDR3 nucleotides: TGTGCCAGCAGTGGGGACAGGGTGGGCAATCAGCCCCAGCATTTT. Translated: CASSGDRVGNQPQHF.

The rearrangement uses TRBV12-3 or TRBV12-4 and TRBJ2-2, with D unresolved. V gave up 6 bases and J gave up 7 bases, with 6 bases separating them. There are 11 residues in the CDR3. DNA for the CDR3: TGTGCCAGCAGCCCCGGCGGGGAGCTGTTTTTT. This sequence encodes CASSPGGELFF.

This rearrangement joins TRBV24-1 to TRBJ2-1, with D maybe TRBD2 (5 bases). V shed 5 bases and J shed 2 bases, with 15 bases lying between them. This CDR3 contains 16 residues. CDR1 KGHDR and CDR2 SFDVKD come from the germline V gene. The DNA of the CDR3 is TGTGCCACCAGTGGCCCCGGACTTGGACCCTACAATGAGCAGTTCTTC. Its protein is CATSGPGLGPYNEQFF.

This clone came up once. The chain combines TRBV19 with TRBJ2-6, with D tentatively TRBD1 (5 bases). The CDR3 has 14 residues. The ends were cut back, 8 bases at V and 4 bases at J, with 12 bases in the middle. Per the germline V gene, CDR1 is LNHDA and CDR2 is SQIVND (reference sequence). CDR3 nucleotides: TGTGCCAGTCGTACAGGCTCCGGGGCCAACGTCCTGACTTTC. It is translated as CASRTGSGANVLTF.

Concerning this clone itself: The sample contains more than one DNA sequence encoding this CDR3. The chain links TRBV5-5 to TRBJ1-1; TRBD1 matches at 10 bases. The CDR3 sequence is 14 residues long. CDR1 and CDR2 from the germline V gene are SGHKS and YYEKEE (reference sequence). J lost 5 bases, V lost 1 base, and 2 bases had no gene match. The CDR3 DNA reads TGTGCCAGCAGCTTGAGGACAGGGGGTACTGAAGCTTTCTTT. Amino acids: CASSLRTGGTEAFF.

CDR3 DNA: TGTGCCAGTTCCGTAGTCTATGGCTACACCTTC. Protein product: CASSVVYGYTF. The rearrangement links TRBV6-5 to TRBJ1-2; the D is unclear. The V gene's germline CDR1 is MNHEY and CDR2 SVGAGI. Trimming pared 9 bases from V and 4 bases from J, leaving 9 bases between. This CDR3 comprises 11 residues.

CDR3: CASSLAQGQETQYF. The CDR3 nucleotides are TGTGCCAGCAGCTTAGCGCAGGGACAAGAGACCCAGTACTTC. J is TRBJ2-5 and V is TRBV7-9; D might be TRBD1 (5 bases). Germline CDR1 reads SEHNR; CDR2 reads FQNEAQ (reference sequence). The CDR3 length is 14 residues. The V end lost 0 bases, the J end lost 2 bases, and 7 bases lay between the germline ends.